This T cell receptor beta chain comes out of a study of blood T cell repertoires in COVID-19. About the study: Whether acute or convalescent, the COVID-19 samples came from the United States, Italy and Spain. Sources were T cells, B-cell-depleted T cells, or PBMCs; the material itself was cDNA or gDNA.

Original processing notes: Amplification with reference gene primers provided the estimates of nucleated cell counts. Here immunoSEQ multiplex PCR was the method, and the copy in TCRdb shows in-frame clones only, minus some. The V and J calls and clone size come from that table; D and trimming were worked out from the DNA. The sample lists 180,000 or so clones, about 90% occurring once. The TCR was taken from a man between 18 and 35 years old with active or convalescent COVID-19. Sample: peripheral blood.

CDR3 DNA: TGCGCCAGCAGCCAAGTCCCTAGCGGGTGGGATGAGCAGTTCTTC. The encoded protein is CASSQVPSGWDEQFF. This sequence joins TRBV4-3 and TRBJ2-1; 8 positions match TRBD2. The germline V gene encodes CDR1 LGHNA and CDR2 YSLEER. V shed 1 base and J 8 bases; nucleotides not matched to a gene: 7. The CDR3 covers 15 residues.